What follows describes a single T cell receptor (beta chain). As yet, its antigen is unknown. These data belong to a study of high-grade serous ovarian cancer treatment subgroups. Looking at the study overall: Samples averaged approximately 13,000 reads and some 7,500 unique TCR beta rearrangements.

The tumor samples were collected prior to definitive surgery or chemotherapy. Study observations and caveats: TCR relatedness rose with neoantigen level and trended with mutation load. Tumors within one patient showed repertoire similarity of roughly 0.1 to 0.8.

Clones were read by immunoSEQ multiplex PCR, and TCRdb kept only the in-frame ones, dropping some. The table includes about 4,400 clones, about 70% detected once. Trimming removed 7 bases at V and 4 bases at J, with 14 bases between. The CDR3 is 13 residues long. In germline, CDR1 is SGHRS, CDR2 YFSETQ. The origin of this receptor is a human donor with high-grade serous ovarian cancer. Sequenced material: tumor tissue. The chain carries TRBV5-1 and TRBJ1-1; tentative D call: TRBD1 (6 bases). Written as DNA, the CDR3 is TGCGCCAGCCACACGGACAGCCTCACTGAAGCTTTCTTT. This codes for CASHTDSLTEAFF. Full variable domain (rest looked up from reference TRBV5-1 and TRBJ1-1): KAGVTQTPRYLIKTRGQQVTLSCSPISGHRSVSWYQQTPGQGLQFLFEYFSETQRNKGNFPGRFSGRQFSNSRSEMNVSTLELGDSALYLCASHTDSLTEAFFGQGTRLTVV.